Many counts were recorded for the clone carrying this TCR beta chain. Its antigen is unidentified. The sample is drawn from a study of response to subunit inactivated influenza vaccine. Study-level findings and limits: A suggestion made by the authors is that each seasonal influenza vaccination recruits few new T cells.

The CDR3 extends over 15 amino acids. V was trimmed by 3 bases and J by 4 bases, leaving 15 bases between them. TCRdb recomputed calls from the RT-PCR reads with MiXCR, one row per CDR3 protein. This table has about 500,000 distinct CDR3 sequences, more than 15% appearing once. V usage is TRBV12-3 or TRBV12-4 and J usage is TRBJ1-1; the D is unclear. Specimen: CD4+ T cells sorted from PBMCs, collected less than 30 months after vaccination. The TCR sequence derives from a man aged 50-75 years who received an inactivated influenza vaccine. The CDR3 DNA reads TGTGCCAGCAGTTTCTTTGGTACGCGAGGCACTGAAGCTTTCTTT. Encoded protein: CASSFFGTRGTEAFF.